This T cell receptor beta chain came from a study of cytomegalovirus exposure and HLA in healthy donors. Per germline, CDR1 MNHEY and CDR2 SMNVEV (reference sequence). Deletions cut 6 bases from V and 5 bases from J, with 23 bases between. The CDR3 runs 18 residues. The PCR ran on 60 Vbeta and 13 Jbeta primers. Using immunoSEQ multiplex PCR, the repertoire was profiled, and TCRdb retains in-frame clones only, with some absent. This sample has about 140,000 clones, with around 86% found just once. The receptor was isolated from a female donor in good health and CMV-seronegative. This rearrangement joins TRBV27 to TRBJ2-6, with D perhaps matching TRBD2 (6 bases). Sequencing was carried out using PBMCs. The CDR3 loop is CASRTSPPLGRRANVLTF. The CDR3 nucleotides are TGTGCCAGCAGAACTTCCCCCCCTCTAGGGAGGAGGGCCAACGTCCTGACTTTC.